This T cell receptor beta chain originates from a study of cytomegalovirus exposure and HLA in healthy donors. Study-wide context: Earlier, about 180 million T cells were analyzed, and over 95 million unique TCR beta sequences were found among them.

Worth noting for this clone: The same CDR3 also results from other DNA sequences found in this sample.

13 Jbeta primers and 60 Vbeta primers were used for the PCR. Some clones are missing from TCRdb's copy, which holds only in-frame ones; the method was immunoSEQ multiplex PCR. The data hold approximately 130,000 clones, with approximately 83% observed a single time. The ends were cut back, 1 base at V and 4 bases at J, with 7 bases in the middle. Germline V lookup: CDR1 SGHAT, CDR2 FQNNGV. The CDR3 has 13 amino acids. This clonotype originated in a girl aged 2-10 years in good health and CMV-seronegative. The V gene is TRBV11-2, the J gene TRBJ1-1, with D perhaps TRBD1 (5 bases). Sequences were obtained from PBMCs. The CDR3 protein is CASSLGQGTEAFF. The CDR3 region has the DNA TGTGCCAGCAGCTTAGGGCAGGGCACTGAAGCTTTCTTT.